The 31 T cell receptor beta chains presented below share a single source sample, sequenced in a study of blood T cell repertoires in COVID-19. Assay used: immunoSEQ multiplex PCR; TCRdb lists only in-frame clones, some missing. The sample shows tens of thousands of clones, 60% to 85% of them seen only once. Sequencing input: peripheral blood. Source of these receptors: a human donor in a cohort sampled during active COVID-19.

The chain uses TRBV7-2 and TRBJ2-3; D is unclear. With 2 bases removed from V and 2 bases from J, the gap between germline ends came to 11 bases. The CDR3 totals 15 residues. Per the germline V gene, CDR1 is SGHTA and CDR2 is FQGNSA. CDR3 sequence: CASSLSRGPTDTQYF. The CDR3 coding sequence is TGTGCCAGCAGCTTATCCCGCGGTCCCACAGATACGCAGTATTTT.

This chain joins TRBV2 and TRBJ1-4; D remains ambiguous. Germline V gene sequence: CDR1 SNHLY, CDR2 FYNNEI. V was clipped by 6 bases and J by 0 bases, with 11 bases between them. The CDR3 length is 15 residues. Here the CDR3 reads CASRRAGATNEKLFF. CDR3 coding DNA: TGTGCCAGCAGGAGGGCAGGAGCAACTAATGAAAAACTGTTTTTT.

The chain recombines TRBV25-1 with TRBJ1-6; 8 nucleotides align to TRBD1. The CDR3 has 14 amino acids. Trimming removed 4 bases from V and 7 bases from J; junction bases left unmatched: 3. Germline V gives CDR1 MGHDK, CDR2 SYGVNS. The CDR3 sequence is CASSGRTGNSPLHF. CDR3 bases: TGTGCCAGCAGTGGCAGGACAGGGAATTCACCCCTCCACTTT.

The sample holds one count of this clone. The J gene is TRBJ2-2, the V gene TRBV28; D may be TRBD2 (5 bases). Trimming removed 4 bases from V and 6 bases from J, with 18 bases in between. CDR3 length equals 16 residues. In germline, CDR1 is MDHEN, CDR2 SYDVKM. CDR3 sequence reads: CASSSFGPRRAGELFF. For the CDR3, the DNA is TGTGCCAGCAGTTCCTTCGGCCCTCGGCGGGCCGGGGAGCTGTTTTTT.

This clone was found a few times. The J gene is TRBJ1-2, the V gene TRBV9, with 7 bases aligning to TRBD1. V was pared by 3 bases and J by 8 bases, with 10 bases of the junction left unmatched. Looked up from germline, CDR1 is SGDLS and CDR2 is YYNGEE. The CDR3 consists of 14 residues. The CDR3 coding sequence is TGTGCCAGCAGCGCCAACACAGGGGTCCAGGGCTACACCTTC. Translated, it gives CASSANTGVQGYTF.

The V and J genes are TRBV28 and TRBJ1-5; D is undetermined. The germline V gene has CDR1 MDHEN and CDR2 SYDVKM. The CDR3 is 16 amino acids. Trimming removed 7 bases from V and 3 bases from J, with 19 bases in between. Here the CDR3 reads CASMPSPNRNNQPQHF. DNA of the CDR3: TGTGCCAGCATGCCGTCTCCTAACCGAAACAATCAGCCCCAGCATTTT.

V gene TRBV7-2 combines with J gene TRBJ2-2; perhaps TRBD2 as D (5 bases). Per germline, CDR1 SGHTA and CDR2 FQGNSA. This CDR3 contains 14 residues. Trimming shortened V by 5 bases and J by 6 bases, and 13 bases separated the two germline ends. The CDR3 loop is CASSLIGVAGELFF. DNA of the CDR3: TGTGCCAGCAGCCTTATCGGGGTCGCCGGGGAGCTGTTTTTT.

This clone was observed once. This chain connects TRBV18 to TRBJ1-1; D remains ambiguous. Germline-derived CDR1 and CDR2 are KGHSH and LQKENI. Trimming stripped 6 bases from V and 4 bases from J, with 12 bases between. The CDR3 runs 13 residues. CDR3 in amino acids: CASSQREATEAFF. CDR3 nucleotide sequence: TGTGCCAGCTCCCAAAGGGAGGCCACTGAAGCTTTCTTT.

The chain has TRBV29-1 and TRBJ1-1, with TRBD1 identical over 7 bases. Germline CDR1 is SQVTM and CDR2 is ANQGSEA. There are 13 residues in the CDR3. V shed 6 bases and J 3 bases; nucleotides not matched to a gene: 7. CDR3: CSVVDRVYTEAFF. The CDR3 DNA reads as TGCAGCGTCGTAGACAGGGTGTACACTGAAGCTTTCTTT.

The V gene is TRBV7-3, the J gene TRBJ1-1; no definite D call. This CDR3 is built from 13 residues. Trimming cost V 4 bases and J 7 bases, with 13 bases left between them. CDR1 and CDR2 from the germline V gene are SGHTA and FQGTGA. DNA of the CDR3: TGTGCCAGCAGCTCGGGATGGGCGGGTGAAGCTTTCTTT. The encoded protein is CASSSGWAGEAFF.

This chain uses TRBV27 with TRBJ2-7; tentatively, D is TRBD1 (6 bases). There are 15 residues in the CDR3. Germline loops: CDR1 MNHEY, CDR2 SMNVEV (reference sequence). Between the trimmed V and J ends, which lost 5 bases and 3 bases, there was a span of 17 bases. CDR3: CASSPLGGVGYEQYF. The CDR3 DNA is TGTGCCAGCAGTCCCTTAGGGGGAGTCGGCTACGAGCAGTACTTC.

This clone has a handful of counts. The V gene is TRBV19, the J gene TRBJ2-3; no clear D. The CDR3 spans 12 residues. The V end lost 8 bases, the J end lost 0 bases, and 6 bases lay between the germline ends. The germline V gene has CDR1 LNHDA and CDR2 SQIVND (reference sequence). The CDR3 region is CASSTSTDTQYF. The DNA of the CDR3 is TGTGCCAGTTCTACTAGCACAGATACGCAGTATTTT.

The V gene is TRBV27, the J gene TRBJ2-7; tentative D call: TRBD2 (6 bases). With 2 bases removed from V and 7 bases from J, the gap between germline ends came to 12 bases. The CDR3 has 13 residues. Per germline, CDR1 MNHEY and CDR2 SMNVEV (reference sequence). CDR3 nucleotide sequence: TGTGCCAGCAGTTTAACCCTGGGAGGTGAGCAGTACTTC. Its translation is CASSLTLGGEQYF.

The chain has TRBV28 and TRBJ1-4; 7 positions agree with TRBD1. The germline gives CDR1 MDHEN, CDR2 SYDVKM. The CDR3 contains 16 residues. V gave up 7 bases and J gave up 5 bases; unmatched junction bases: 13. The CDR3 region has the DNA TGTGCCAGCATTCGATCTGGTGGACAGGCCAATGAAAAACTGTTTTTT. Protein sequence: CASIRSGGQANEKLFF. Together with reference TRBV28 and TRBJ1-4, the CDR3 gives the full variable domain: DVKVTQSSRYLVKRTGEKVFLECVQDMDHENMFWYRQDPGLGLRLIYFSYDVKMKEKGDIPEGYSVSREKKERFSLILESASTNQTSMYLCASIRSGGQANEKLFFGSGTQLSVL.

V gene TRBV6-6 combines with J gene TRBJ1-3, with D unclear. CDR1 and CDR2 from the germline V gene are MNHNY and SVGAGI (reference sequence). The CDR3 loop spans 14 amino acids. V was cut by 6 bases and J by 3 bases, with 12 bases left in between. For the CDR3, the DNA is TGTGCCAGCAGCCGGGAGACGATTGGAAACACCATATATTTT. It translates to CASSRETIGNTIYF.

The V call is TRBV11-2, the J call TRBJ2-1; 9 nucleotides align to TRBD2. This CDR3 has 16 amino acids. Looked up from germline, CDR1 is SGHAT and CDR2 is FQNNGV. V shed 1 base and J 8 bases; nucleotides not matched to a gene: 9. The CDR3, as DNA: TGTGCCAGCAGCTTAGGGGGTAGCGGGAGTGTTGATGAGCAGTTCTTC. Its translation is CASSLGGSGSVDEQFF. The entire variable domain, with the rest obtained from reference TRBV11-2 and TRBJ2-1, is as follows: EAGVAQSPRYKIIEKRQSVAFWCNPISGHATLYWYQQILGQGPKLLIQFQNNGVVDDSQLPKDRFSAERLKGVDSTLKIQPAKLEDSAVYLCASSLGGSGSVDEQFFGPGTRLTVL.

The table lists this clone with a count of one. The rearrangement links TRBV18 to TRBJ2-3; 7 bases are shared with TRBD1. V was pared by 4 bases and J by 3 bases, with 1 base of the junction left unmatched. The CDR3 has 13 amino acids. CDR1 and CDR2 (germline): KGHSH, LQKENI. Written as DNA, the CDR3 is TGTGCCAGCTCACGGGACAGAACAGATACGCAGTATTTT. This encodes CASSRDRTDTQYF.

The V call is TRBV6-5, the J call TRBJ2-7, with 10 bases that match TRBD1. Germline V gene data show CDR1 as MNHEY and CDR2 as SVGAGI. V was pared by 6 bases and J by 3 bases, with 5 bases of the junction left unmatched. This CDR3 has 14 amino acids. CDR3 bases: TGTGCCAGCAGACGCCGGGACAGGGGCTACGAGCAGTACTTC. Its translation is CASRRRDRGYEQYF.

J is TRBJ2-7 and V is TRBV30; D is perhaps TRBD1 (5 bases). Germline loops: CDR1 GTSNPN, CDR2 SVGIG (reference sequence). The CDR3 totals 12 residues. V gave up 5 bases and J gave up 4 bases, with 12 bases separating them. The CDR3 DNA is TGTGCCTGGGAGAGATCAGGGTACGAGCAGTACTTC. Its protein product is CAWERSGYEQYF. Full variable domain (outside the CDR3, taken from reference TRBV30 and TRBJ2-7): SQTIHQWPATLVQPVGSPLSLECTVEGTSNPNLYWYRQAAGRGLQLLFYSVGIGQISSEVPQNLSASRPQDRQFILSSKKLLLSDSGFYLCAWERSGYEQYFGPGTRLTVT.

Written as DNA, the CDR3 is TGTGCCACCAAGGTGAGGCGGAACACAGATACGCAGTATTTT. As protein: CATKVRRNTDTQYF. The V call is TRBV7-2, the J call TRBJ2-3; D is unresolved. V was cut by 10 bases and J by 2 bases, with 16 bases left in between. The CDR3 consists of 14 residues. CDR1 is SGHTA and CDR2 is FQGNSA in the germline V gene.

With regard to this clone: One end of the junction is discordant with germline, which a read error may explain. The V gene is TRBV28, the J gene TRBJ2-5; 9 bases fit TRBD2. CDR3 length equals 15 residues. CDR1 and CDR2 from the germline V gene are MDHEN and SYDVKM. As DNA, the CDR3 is TGCGCCAGCAGGCTTCGCGGGGGGGGCGGCCAGACCCAGTACTTC. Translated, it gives CASRLRGGGGQTQYF.

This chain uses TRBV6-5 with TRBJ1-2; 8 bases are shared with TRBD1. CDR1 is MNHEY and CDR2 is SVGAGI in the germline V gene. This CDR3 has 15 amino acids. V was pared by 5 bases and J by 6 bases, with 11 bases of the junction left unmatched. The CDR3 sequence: CASSTPGQVWDGYTF. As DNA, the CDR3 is TGTGCCAGCAGTACCCCGGGACAGGTTTGGGATGGCTACACCTTC.

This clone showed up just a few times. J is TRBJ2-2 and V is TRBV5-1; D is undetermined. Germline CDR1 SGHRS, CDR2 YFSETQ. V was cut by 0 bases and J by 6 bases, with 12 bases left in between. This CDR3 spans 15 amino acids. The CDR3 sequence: CASSLEHPRAGELFF. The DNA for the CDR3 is TGCGCCAGCAGCTTGGAGCATCCTCGGGCCGGGGAGCTGTTTTTT.

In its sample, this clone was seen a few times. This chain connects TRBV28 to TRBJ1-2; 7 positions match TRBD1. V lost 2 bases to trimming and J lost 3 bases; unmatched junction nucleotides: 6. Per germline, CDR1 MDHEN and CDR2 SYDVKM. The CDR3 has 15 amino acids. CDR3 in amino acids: CASSLGAGGHYGYTF. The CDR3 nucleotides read TGTGCCAGCAGTTTAGGGGCAGGGGGGCACTATGGCTACACCTTC.

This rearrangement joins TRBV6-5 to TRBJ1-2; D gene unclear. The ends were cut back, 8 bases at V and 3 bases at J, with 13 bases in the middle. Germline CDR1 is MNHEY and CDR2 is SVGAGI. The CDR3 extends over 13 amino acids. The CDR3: CASAGRVDYGYTF. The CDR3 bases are TGTGCCAGCGCTGGGAGGGTCGACTATGGCTACACCTTC.

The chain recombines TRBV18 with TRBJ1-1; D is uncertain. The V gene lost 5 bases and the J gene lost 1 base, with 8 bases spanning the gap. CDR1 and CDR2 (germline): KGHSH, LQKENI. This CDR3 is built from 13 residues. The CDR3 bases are TGTGCCAGCTCAGAGGCACCGAACACTGAAGCTTTCTTT. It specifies CASSEAPNTEAFF.

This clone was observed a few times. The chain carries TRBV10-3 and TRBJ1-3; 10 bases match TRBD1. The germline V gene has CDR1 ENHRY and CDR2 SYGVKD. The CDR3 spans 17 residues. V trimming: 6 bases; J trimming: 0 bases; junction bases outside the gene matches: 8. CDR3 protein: CAIRPGTGASSGNTIYF. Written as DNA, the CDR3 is TGTGCCATCAGGCCCGGGACAGGGGCCAGCTCTGGAAACACCATATATTTT.

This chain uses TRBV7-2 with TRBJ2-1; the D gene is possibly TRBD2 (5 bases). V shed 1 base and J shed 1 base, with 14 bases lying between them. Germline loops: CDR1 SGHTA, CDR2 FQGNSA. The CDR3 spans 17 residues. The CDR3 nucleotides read TGTGCCAGCAGCTTAGAGGTTCGGGGATTTTCCTACAATGAGCAGTTCTTC. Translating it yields CASSLEVRGFSYNEQFF.

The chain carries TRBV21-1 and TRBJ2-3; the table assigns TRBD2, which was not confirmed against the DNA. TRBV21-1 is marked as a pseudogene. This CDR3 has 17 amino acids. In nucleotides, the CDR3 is TGTGCCAGCAGCAAATCGAGGGCCAGCCCTAGCACAGATACGCAGTATTTT. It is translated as CASSKSRASPSTDTQYF.

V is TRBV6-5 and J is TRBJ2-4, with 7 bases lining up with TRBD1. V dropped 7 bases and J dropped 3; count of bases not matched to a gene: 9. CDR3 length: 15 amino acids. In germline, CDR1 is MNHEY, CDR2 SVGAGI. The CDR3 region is CASKSTGWDKNIQYF. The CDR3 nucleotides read TGTGCCAGCAAATCGACAGGGTGGGACAAAAACATTCAGTACTTC.

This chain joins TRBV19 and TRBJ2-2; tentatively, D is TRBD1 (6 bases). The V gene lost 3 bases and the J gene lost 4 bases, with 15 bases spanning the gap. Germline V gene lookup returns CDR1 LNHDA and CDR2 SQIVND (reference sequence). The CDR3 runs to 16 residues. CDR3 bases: TGTGCCAGTAGTATTGGCCGAGGACAGTCCACCGGGGAGCTGTTTTTT. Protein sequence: CASSIGRGQSTGELFF.